This T cell receptor beta chain was sequenced in a study of radiation and T cells in renal cell carcinoma. Profiled with immunoSEQ multiplex PCR; TCRdb holds only in-frame clones, not every one. The sample lists 130,000 to 150,000 clones; 80% to 90% were seen once. In regard to this clone: Its antigen is currently unknown.

Overall study findings and caveats: Top tumor clonotypes rose in blood 2 weeks post-radiation, then contracted.

Germline assignment: CDR1 SGHRS and CDR2 YFSETQ. There are 14 residues in the CDR3. V dropped 0 bases and J dropped 10 bases, with 14 bases sitting between them. Documented time point: blood 4 weeks post-SBRT, at nephrectomy. The sample's treatment: 15 Gy SBRT to primary tumor, nephrectomy 4 weeks later. Nephrectomy followed 15 Gy stereotactic body radiation by 4 weeks. After SBRT, blood was collected at 2 and 4 weeks, plus baseline. This renal cell carcinoma was of the clear cell type. This TCR came from a woman aged 45 to 65 with renal cell carcinoma. The sequencing used blood, collected from a patient whose treatment included radiotherapy and nephrectomy. V is TRBV5-1 and J is TRBJ2-1, with a weak D call TRBD2 (6 bases). CDR3 loop: CASSLAVSGREQFF. CDR3 bases: TGCGCCAGCAGCTTGGCCGTTAGCGGAAGAGAGCAGTTCTTC. The full variable domain, with the rest looked up from reference TRBV5-1 and TRBJ2-1, is KAGVTQTPRYLIKTRGQQVTLSCSPISGHRSVSWYQQTPGQGLQFLFEYFSETQRNKGNFPGRFSGRQFSNSRSEMNVSTLELGDSALYLCASSLAVSGREQFFGPGTRLTVL.